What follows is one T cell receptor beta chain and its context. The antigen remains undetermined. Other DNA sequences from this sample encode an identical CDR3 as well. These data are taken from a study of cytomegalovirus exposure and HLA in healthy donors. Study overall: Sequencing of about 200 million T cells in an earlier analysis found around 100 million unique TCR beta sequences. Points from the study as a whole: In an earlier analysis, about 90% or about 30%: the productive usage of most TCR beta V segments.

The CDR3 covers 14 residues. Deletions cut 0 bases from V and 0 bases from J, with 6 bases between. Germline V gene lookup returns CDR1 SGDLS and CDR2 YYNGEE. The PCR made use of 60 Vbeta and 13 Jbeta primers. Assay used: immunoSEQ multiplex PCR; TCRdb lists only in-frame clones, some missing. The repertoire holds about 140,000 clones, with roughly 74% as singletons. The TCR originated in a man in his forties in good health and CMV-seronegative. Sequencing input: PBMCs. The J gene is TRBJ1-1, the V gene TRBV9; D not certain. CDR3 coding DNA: TGTGCCAGCAGCGTAGATGGAGTGAACACTGAAGCTTTCTTT. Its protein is CASSVDGVNTEAFF.